Given below is one T cell receptor (beta chain) in context. Its binding antigen is unknown. Base qualities were left out, and no much larger clone turns up one base away. TCRbeta CDR3 regions were amplified from genomic DNA by means of the immunoSEQ Assay, a bias-controlled multiplex PCR. As for the authors' bioinformatics: The number of nucleated cells in each sample was estimated from the amplification of reference gene primers within the assay. Sequence reads were collapsed and filtered to measure the absolute abundance of every unique TCRbeta CDR3 rearrangement. Productive Simpson clonality was computed per sample as the square root of Simpson's diversity index over productive rearrangements. Here the immuneACCESS table is served through TCRdb, limited to in-frame sequences with V and J called. Missing clones are a known gap in these copies; in checked studies unresolved V genes cover under half, and the rest lacks a known reason. V and J calls and clone size follow that table, whereas D and trimming were derived from the DNA. For this sample there are about 220,000 clones; roughly 85% appear just once. Jointly, the top ten make up about 4.6% of the sample.

The germline V gene gives CDR1 as SGHTA and CDR2 as FQGNSA. Here V drops 9 bases and J drops 1 base, and the junction holds 9 bases not matched to any gene. From cysteine to phenylalanine, the CDR3 is 16 amino acids long. This entry keeps only the CDR3 DNA: 48 bases, framed from base 1. In the prospective study, participants were roughly 18 to 95 years old, resided in about 25 geographic areas of the United States, and were enrolled through a virtual design. In the prospective study, cohorts were assigned on the basis of participant-reported clinical history obtained from a screening survey and a study questionnaire. Exposed participants had been in contact with someone with a PCR-confirmed or clinician-diagnosed COVID-19 case within 2 weeks of study entry. In the prospective study, whole blood, serum and a nasopharyngeal or oropharyngeal swab were collected from each participant by mobile phlebotomists. Prospective study participants could optionally give additional blood draws and questionnaires over a roughly two-month period. Prospective study blood samples were shipped either frozen or at room temperature before DNA extraction.

The sample is drawn from a study of blood T cell repertoires in COVID-19 (dated by TCRdb to 2020 to 2021). As for the study more broadly: The collaborator samples originated in the United States, Italy and Spain and spanned the acute and convalescent phases of COVID-19. The material from the prospective study consisted of cDNA or gDNA derived from T cells, B-cell-depleted T cells, or PBMCs. Deeply sampled blood TCRbeta repertoires from subjects exposed to, actively infected with, or recovered from COVID-19 were included in the dataset. The repertoires were released in a freely available public database intended as a resource for research on the immune response to SARS-CoV-2. The samples were drawn from two sources: the first 160 participants of the ongoing ImmuneRACE study, and 1,200 or so subjects contributed by 6 global collaborators. A de-identified subject ID, COVID-19 status, age in years and sex were almost always included in the sample metadata. Where HLA class I and class II types were available, the types were taken from metadata supplied by the sample provider, not from assay-based typing. Results and caveats for the whole study, not just this receptor: Clinical and demographic metadata were provided uncurated, with the amount varying by source and participant.

The sequence came from a woman in her fifties or sixties who had been exposed to COVID-19. Sequenced sample: PBMCs or T cells enriched from blood (not recorded which). Recombination joined TRBV7-2 with TRBJ2-1; TRBD2 agrees with 10 junctional bases. The CDR3 in this case is CASSESGGASYNEQFF. The DNA sequence is given as TGTGCCAGTTCCGAAAGCGGGGGGGCTTCCTACAATGAGCAGTTCTTC.